This T cell receptor beta chain stems from a study of cytomegalovirus exposure and HLA in healthy donors. Trimming removed 4 bases at V and 5 bases at J, with 11 bases between. The germline V gene has CDR1 ENHRY and CDR2 SYGVKD. This CDR3 has 14 amino acids. The PCR was carried out with 60 Vbeta primers and 13 Jbeta primers. The table came from immunoSEQ multiplex PCR; TCRdb's copy has only in-frame clones and leaves some out. The repertoire includes 60,000 to 70,000 clones, 75% of them detected once, and around a quarter sits in the top ten. The chain joins TRBV10-3 to TRBJ1-4; maybe TRBD1 (5 bases). This TCR derives from a woman aged 35 to 49 in good health and CMV-seropositive. The sequenced sample consisted of PBMCs. The chain's CDR3 is CAISAQGVNEKLFF. The CDR3, as DNA: TGTGCCATCAGTGCCCAAGGGGTCAATGAAAAACTGTTTTTT.